Detailed here is one TCR beta chain. The data are from a study of Ad26.COV2.S vaccination and SARS-CoV-2 variants. Study-level information: Recipients of Ad26.COV2.S got it intramuscularly, once or twice 56 days apart.

Some clones are missing from TCRdb's copy, which holds only in-frame ones; the method was immunoSEQ multiplex PCR. This sample carries over 400,000 clones, 89% of them seen once, and the ten largest clones take 2.5% to 3%. CDR3 length: 15 amino acids. The germline gives CDR1 SEHNR, CDR2 FQNEAQ (reference sequence). V trimming: 5 bases; J trimming: 4 bases; junction bases outside the gene matches: 10. Treatment of the sample: approximately 18 received Ad26.COV2.S at low or high dose, single or two shots; a few received placebo; per-sample allocation not given. Sample collection was performed on day 63 after the first vaccine or placebo injection.

This chain links TRBV7-9 with TRBJ1-2; 7 bases are shared with TRBD1. This specimen was peripheral blood, taken in a trial of Ad26.COV2.S vaccine versus placebo. This sequence originates from a person between 18 and 60 years old who received the Ad26.COV2.S COVID-19 vaccine or a placebo. The CDR3 DNA sequence: TGTGCCAGCAGCGTTGGATACAGGGGACCCTATGGCTACACCTTC. It translates to CASSVGYRGPYGYTF.